This is a list of T cell receptor beta chains from one sample in a study of identical twins. Using its own MiXCR run on the 5' RACE reads, TCRdb lists one record per CDR3 protein. In the table there are about 200,000 distinct CDR3 sequences, 10% of which are singletons. Sequencing used memory T cells sorted from blood. Source of these receptors: a man aged 50-60 years in good health. Both conserved end residues are part of each CDR3. D genes are given only for firm matches. For some rows the clone size is stated as once, few or many, or as a class when expanded; others skip it.

D gene	clone size	V gene	J gene	CDR3 DNA	CDR3 protein
-	few	TRBV4-3	TRBJ2-2	TGCGCCAGCAGCCAAACGACTAGTTTTGCCGGGGAGCTGTTTTTT	CASSQTTSFAGELFF
-	many	TRBV7-3	TRBJ1-1	TGTGCCAGCAGCCTATCAGGTAGCACTGAAGCTTTCTTT	CASSLSGSTEAFF
TRBD2	many	TRBV7-2	TRBJ2-7	TGTGCCAGCAGCCCCCGTGGTAGCGGGGCTGTATACGAGCAGTACTTC	CASSPRGSGAVYEQYF
-	many	TRBV4-1	TRBJ1-5	TGCGCCAGCAGCCAAGATTTCGGGGTGAACAATCAGCCCCAGCATTTT	CASSQDFGVNNQPQHF
TRBD1	many	TRBV20-1	TRBJ1-5	TGCAGTGCCCCCACAGGGGCCGGTCAGCCCCAGCATTTT	CSAPTGAGQPQHF
TRBD1	many	TRBV20-1	TRBJ1-1	TGCAGTGCTGGACGACAGGGGGCGAACACTGAAGCTTTCTTT	CSAGRQGANTEAFF
-	few	TRBV20-1	TRBJ2-1	TGCAGTGCTAGAGGGGGGCTTCTAGCGAGTGAGCAGTTCTTC	CSARGGLLASEQFF
-	few	TRBV5-1	TRBJ2-2	TGCGCCAGCAGCCCGACAGGATTTGGCACCGGGGAGCTGTTTTTT	CASSPTGFGTGELFF
TRBD1	many	TRBV5-5	TRBJ1-5	TGTGCCAGCAGCTCGAACGACAGGGTTGTCAATCAGCCCCAGCATTTT	CASSSNDRVVNQPQHF
-	many	TRBV12-5	TRBJ1-1	TGTGCTAGTGGTTTGACGGGGGGGAAAGCGAACACTGAAGCTTTCTTT	CASGLTGGKANTEAFF
-	many	TRBV6-2/TRBV6-3	TRBJ2-1	TGTGCCAGCAGTTACACTAGTTACGAGCAGTTCTTC	CASSYTSYEQFF
TRBD2	-	TRBV28	TRBJ2-3	TGTGCCAGCAGACCCATTGGGGCTAGCGGGAGTACTCGCACAGATACGCAGTATTTT	CASRPIGASGSTRTDTQYF
-	-	TRBV10-3	TRBJ1-5	TGTGCCATCTCAGCGGCGGCAGGACAGCCCCAGCATTTT	CAISAAAGQPQHF
TRBD1	many	TRBV2	TRBJ1-2	TGTGCCAGCAGTCTGACAGGGAATAACTATGGCTACACCTTC	CASSLTGNNYGYTF
TRBD2	-	TRBV7-9	TRBJ2-1	TGTGCCAGCAGCGTTACTAGCGGGAGATCCTACAATGAGCAGTTCTTC	CASSVTSGRSYNEQFF
TRBD2	many	TRBV7-8	TRBJ2-1	TGTGCCAGCAGCCCCGAGCGGGGGGGCATATCCTCCAATGAGCAGTTCTTC	CASSPERGGISSNEQFF
TRBD1	-	TRBV20-1	TRBJ1-5	TGCAGTGCTAAAGCCGGGACAGGGCAACAGCCCCAGCATTTT	CSAKAGTGQQPQHF
-	many	TRBV5-6	TRBJ2-1	TGTGCCAGCAGCCTGCAGTACAATGAGCAGTTCTTC	CASSLQYNEQFF
-	many	TRBV4-1	TRBJ2-1	TGCGCCAGCAGCCAAGAACCGATGACCACGTACAATGAGCAGTTCTTC	CASSQEPMTTYNEQFF
-	many	TRBV6-2/TRBV6-3	TRBJ1-5	TGTGCCAGCAGCCTACGGGGTGTCAATCAGCCCCAGCATTTT	CASSLRGVNQPQHF
-	few	TRBV11-1	TRBJ1-1	TGTGCCAGCAGCTTAGCGGGTGCCTTTGGCGACATACTTAGTGCGATGAACACTGAAGCTTTCTTT	CASSLAGAFGDILSAMNTEAFF
TRBD2	-	TRBV5-1	TRBJ2-5	TGCGCCAGCAGCCTTGAGCGGGGGGGCGGAGAGACCCAGTACTTC	CASSLERGGGETQYF
TRBD2	few	TRBV11-2	TRBJ2-7	TGTGCCAGCAGCTTTTCGACTAGCGGCTCCTACGAGCAGTACTTC	CASSFSTSGSYEQYF
-	many	TRBV10-3	TRBJ1-4	TGTGCCATCAGTCGAACCGGGCCCGAAAAACTGTTTTTT	CAISRTGPEKLFF
TRBD1	few	TRBV9	TRBJ1-1	TGTGCCAGCAGCGTAGTGTGGGGGACAGGCGCTGAAGCTTTCTTT	CASSVVWGTGAEAFF
-	few	TRBV20-1	TRBJ1-1	TGCAGTGCTAGAGGCCCGTGGGGGAACACTGAAGCTTTCTTT	CSARGPWGNTEAFF
-	few	TRBV11-2	TRBJ2-7	TGTGCCAGCAGCTTATTCGGCCGCTCCTACGAGCAGTACTTC	CASSLFGRSYEQYF
-	few	TRBV20-1	TRBJ2-3	TGCAGTGCTAGAGATCCCCGGGCAGGATCCACAGATACGCAGTATTTT	CSARDPRAGSTDTQYF
-	many	TRBV21-1	TRBJ2-3	TGTGCCAGCAGAACGGACAGCCTCACAGATACGCAGTATTTT	CASRTDSLTDTQYF
-	-	TRBV3-1	TRBJ1-5	TGTGCCAGCAGTAAATACGGGGGTACCCAGCCCCAGCATTTT	CASSKYGGTQPQHF
-	-	TRBV20-1	TRBJ2-7	TGCAGTGCTAGAGATTTCCGGCAGGGCCGACAGTACTTC	CSARDFRQGRQYF
-	many	TRBV4-2	TRBJ2-3	TGTGCCAGCAGCCAAGAATCTAGCACAGATACGCAGTATTTT	CASSQESSTDTQYF
-	many	TRBV29-1	TRBJ2-5	TGCAGCGTTGAAGGCCTACTAGGAAGTCTGGGTGCCCAGTACTTC	CSVEGLLGSLGAQYF
-	-	TRBV29-1	TRBJ2-7	TGCAGCGTTGGTCCCAAATCCGGGACTTCCAGTGCCGGGGAGCAGTACTTC	CSVGPKSGTSSAGEQYF
-	few	TRBV5-6	TRBJ2-7	TGTGCCAGCAGCCCGTCTGGCCAGGGCGAGCAGTACTTC	CASSPSGQGEQYF
-	-	TRBV12-3/TRBV12-4	TRBJ2-2	TGTGCCAGCAGGTACAACACCGGGGAGCTGTTTTTT	CASRYNTGELFF
-	many	TRBV18	TRBJ2-5	TGTGCCAGCTCAAAGACCCAGCAGGGAGGCCAAGAGACCCAGTACTTC	CASSKTQQGGQETQYF
-	few	TRBV4-3	TRBJ2-3	TGCGCCAGCAGCCAAGCCGGTAGTGATACGCAGTATTTT	CASSQAGSDTQYF
-	many	TRBV4-1	TRBJ1-1	TGCGCCAGCAGCCAAGGGGGGGGACGGAGGACTGAAGCTTTCTTT	CASSQGGGRRTEAFF
TRBD2	many	TRBV4-2	TRBJ2-2	TGTGCCAGCAGCCAGGGACTAGCGGGAGGGGATGGGGAGCTGTTTTTT	CASSQGLAGGDGELFF
-	many	TRBV12-3/TRBV12-4	TRBJ1-4	TGTGCCAGCAGTTTGCATCAGGGTACGGGAAAACTGTTTTTT	CASSLHQGTGKLFF
-	-	TRBV28	TRBJ2-7	TGTGCCAGCAGAGAGACAGGTTTTTCCTACGAGCAGTACTTC	CASRETGFSYEQYF
TRBD2	-	TRBV20-1	TRBJ2-3	TGCAGTGCTACTAGTCGGGAGGGCCCGACAGATACGCAGTATTTT	CSATSREGPTDTQYF
TRBD1	-	TRBV12-3/TRBV12-4	TRBJ1-5	TGTGCCAGCAGCTCCCAGGGGGCAAGTCAGCCCCAGCATTTT	CASSSQGASQPQHF
-	few	TRBV5-6	TRBJ1-1	TGTGCCAGCAGCTCCTGGGGGGAGGGGAACACTGAAGCTTTCTTT	CASSSWGEGNTEAFF
-	few	TRBV20-1	TRBJ2-7	TGCAGTGCTAGCCATCAGCAATCCTACGAGCAGTACTTC	CSASHQQSYEQYF
TRBD2	many	TRBV5-1	TRBJ2-7	TGCGCCAGCAGCTTCCGACTAGCGGGGGGAGACACCTACGAGCAGTACTTC	CASSFRLAGGDTYEQYF
TRBD2	few	TRBV3-1	TRBJ2-2	TGTGCCAGCAGGCTCACTAGCGGGGGAACCGGGGAGCTGTTTTTT	CASRLTSGGTGELFF
TRBD1	many	TRBV5-6	TRBJ2-7	TGTGCCAGCAGCTACTCCCCCGGGACAGGGGTAGTGCAGTACTTC	CASSYSPGTGVVQYF